This T cell receptor beta chain was identified during a study of OX40 agonist ivuxolimab in advanced cancers. Here immunoSEQ multiplex PCR was the method, and the copy in TCRdb shows in-frame clones only, minus some. The repertoire consists of tens of thousands of clones, with approximately 90% occurring once and the leading ten covering approximately 0.81%. As concerns this clone: The antigen remains undetermined.

The study, taken as a whole, reports: On average, CD8+ T cells had more expanded clones than CD4+.

Unmatched junction bases numbered 1, after V lost 2 bases and J lost 4 bases. The CDR3 spans 14 residues. Germline V CDR1 and CDR2: SGHTA, FQGTGA. This chain connects TRBV7-3 to TRBJ2-1; TRBD2 aligns across 8 bases. The clonotype comes from an adult with an advanced solid tumor such as melanoma, head and neck, liver or kidney cancer. The sequenced sample was CD4+ or CD8+ T cells sorted from blood, obtained in a trial of the OX40 agonist ivuxolimab. This CDR3 reads CASSLAGGYNEQFF. CDR3 sequence (DNA): TGTGCCAGCAGCTTAGCGGGGGGATACAATGAGCAGTTCTTC.